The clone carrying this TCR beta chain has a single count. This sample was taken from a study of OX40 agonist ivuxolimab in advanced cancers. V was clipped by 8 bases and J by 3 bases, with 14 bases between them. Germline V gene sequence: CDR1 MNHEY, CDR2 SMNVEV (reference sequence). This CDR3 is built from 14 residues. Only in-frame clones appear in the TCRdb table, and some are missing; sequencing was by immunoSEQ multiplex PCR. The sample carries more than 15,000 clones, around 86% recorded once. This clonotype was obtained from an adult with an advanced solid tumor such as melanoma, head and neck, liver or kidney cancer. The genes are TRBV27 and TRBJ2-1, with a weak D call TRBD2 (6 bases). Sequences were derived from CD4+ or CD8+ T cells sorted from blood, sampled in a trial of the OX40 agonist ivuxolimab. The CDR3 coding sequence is TGTGCCAGCTCGCCTGGCGGGAACTACAATGAGCAGTTCTTC. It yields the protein CASSPGGNYNEQFF.